The sequence of this T cell receptor (beta chain) was determined in a study of T cell responses to AZD1222 COVID-19 vaccine (dated by TCRdb to the early 2020s). For context, the study as a whole: A total of 233 trial participants underwent TCR sequencing, of whom about 210 received two doses of AZD1222 and some 25 received two doses of the MenACWY control vaccine. Trial participants were enrolled by age into subgroups of 18-55, 56-69 and 70-plus years, and about 150, 27 and 61 TCR-sequenced participants, respectively, were included in these subgroups.

The CDR3 regions of human TCRbeta chains were analyzed by immunosequencing. Regarding the original processing steps: Repertoire TCRs were matched against a reference library of SARS-CoV-2-specific TCRs generated with the MIRA antigen-specificity platform. Breadth was defined as the fraction of unique TCRs that were SARS-CoV-2-associated, and depth was defined as the fraction of total T cells that were SARS-CoV-2-associated. Using the MIRA data, every spike-specific TCR was mapped to the spike region that the TCR reacted to and assigned to either a CD4 or a CD8 class. Log10-transformed breadth and depth values were compared by one-way ANOVA with Sidak's multiple comparisons tests. The clones in this table, taken by TCRdb from immuneACCESS, are in-frame only. Not every clone is retained; where verified, under half of the shortfall comes from an unresolved V gene, and the cause of the rest is unknown. That table furnishes V, J and clone size, whereas the DNA furnished D and trimming. Counted in this sample were 100,000 to 150,000 clones; under 95% of them appeared once. The top ten clones comprise approximately 0.98% of the sample.

The intended sense of this specimen's time point label: about 28 days (+/-7) after the second vaccine dose. Because spike-specific TCR depth and breadth did not differ between the two schedules, AZD1222 recipients who got a second dose at roughly 4 weeks were pooled with those who got a second dose at roughly 12 weeks. Samples from vaccinated people were obtained from the UK trials COV001 and COV002, which included a single-blind randomized controlled phase 2/3 trial of AZD1222 (ChAdOx1 nCoV-19) in healthy adults. For TCRbeta chain sequencing, PBMC samples were collected from trial participants at day 0 and at day 28 after the second dose. Including the terminal cysteine and phenylalanine, the CDR3 comprises 14 residues. The read is trimmed to its CDR3 DNA, 42 bases read in frame from base 1. CDR1 and CDR2 were assigned from the germline V gene (reference sequence) as LGHDT and YNNKEL. V sheds 4 bases and J sheds 4 bases, leaving 13 bases between their ends.

The research as a whole found: Reportedly, almost half of the unique spike-specific TCRs recognized epitopes lying outside the regions that are mutated in the B.1.351 and B.1.1.7 variants. CD4 TCRs associated with the vaccine covered the entire spike protein, and the dominant responses were in regions 160-218 and 743-854. After two AZD1222 doses, spike-specific TCR breadth and depth were significantly higher than at day 0 and than in MenACWY recipients. Conclusions about previously exposed vaccinees were limited because only 5 or 6 AZD1222 recipients were SARS-CoV-2 seropositive at baseline. Because no samples from the day 14 peak response were available, repertoires could be characterized only after the peak T cell response. The 56-69-year group was small, and its depth increase did not reach significance, likely because of low power. Participants were mostly white British and included more females than males, and it was suggested by the authors that clonal diversity may have been underestimated.

With regard to this clone: Its antigen is still unknown. No quality values exist for individual bases; no much larger clone is one base distant.

The sequence is built from TRBV3-1 (or the pseudogene TRBV3-2) and TRBJ2-5; the D region possibly corresponds to TRBD2 (6 bases align). This sequence was found in an adult who received the AZD1222 COVID-19 vaccine. Sequencing used peripheral blood, obtained 28 days after the second AZD1222 dose. The bases are TGTGCCAGCAGCCCTCGGGAGAAAGTAGAGACCCAGTACTTC. This sequence encodes CASSPREKVETQYF.